One TCR beta chain is described in this entry. No cognate antigen has been identified for it. Base quality data are lacking; no much larger clone is found one base away. The study deep-sequenced TCR repertoires of sorted CD4+ and CD8+ blood T cells from severe aplastic anemia patients and healthy subjects. Ficoll-Paque density gradient centrifugation was used to isolate peripheral blood mononuclear cells. Before DNA extraction, CD4+ and CD8+ T cells were sorted by FACS or by magnetic beads. There are 17 amino acids in the CDR3, from cysteine to phenylalanine inclusive. The retained sequence is limited to the CDR3, 51 bases, with the frame set at the first base. Ends trimmed: V by 5 bases, J by 6 bases; bases unmatched to a gene: 13. CDR1 and CDR2 were assigned from the germline V gene as MNHNS and SASEGT. This record comes from a study of CD8+CD57+ T cells in acquired aplastic anemia (dated by TCRdb to the late 2010s). Regarding the complete study: Extracted DNA from sorted CD4+ and CD8+ cells averaged around 3.3 ug, ranging from about 0.18 to 27.4 ug. For healthy donor samples, the average read count was about 10 million for CD4+ cells and 11.0 million for CD8+ cells. The paper as a whole reports these results and caveats: Between patients and healthy controls, no significant difference in CD8+ Simpson's diversity was found (P=0.060). Some 30 CD8+ CDR3 sequences were found to be shared between patients and controls, but these sequences appeared to be highly expressed in patients and within the immunodominant clones of the patients.

TCR beta VDJ combination and CDR3 sequence profiling used genomic DNA as the template. An Illumina HiSeq 2000 was the platform used for TCR repertoire sequencing. Regarding the original processing steps: Repertoires were assessed using TRBV/TRBJ rearrangement plots, CDR3 size and DJ length profiles, and Simpson's diversity index. The immunodominant clone was defined as the most abundant DNA sequence in deep sequencing data. CDR3 amino acid sequences were checked for sharing across subjects and were also compared against the VDJdb database and published repertoires. The public sequencing data were trimmed at Q25 with fastp and processed into clonotypes with MiXCR by TCRdb, which kept only in-frame beta chains. One record per CDR3 amino acid sequence lists the most common genes and DNA. The authors' filters were not applied to this entry. The sample yields roughly 130,000 distinct CDR3 sequences; 48% were counted once. The ten most abundant clones make up roughly 2.7% of the sample.

This TCR derives from a human donor in good health, serving as a control. Sequenced: sorted CD4+, CD8+, or CD8+CD57+ T cells (not recorded which) from PBMCs. Rearrangement joined TRBV6-1 to TRBJ2-3; 11 middle bases align to TRBD2. The CDR3 protein is CASSPLQLAGGNDTQYF. The nucleotides are TGTGCCAGCAGTCCCCTCCAGTTAGCGGGGGGGAATGATACGCAGTATTTT.